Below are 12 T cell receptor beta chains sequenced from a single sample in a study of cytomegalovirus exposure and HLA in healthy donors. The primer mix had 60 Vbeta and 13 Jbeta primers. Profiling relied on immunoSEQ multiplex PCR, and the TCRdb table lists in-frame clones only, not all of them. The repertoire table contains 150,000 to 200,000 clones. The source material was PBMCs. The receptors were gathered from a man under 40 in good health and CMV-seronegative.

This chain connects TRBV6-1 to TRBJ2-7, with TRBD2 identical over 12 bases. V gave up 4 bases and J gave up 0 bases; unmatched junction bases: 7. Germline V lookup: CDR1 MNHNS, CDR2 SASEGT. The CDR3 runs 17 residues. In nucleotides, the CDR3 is TGTGCCAGCAGTGGGGCACTAGCGGGAGGCCGCTCCTACGAGCAGTACTTC. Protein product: CASSGALAGGRSYEQYF.

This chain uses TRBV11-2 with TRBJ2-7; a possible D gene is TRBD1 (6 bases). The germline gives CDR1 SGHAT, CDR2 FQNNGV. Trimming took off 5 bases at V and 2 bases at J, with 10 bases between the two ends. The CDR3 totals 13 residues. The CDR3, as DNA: TGTGCCAGCAGCCCGGACAGAACCTACGAGCAGTACTTC. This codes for CASSPDRTYEQYF.

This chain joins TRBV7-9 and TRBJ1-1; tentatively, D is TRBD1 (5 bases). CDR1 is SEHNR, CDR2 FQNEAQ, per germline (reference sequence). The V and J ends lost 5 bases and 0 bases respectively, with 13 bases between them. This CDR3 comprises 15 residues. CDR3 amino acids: CASSQLLQVNTEAFF. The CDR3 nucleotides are TGTGCCAGCAGCCAATTACTACAGGTGAACACTGAAGCTTTCTTT.

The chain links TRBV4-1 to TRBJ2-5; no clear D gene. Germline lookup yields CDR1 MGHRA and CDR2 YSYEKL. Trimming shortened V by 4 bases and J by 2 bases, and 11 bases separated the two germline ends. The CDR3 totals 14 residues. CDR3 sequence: CASSRQVEQETQYF. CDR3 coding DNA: TGCGCCAGCAGCCGCCAGGTCGAACAAGAGACCCAGTACTTC.

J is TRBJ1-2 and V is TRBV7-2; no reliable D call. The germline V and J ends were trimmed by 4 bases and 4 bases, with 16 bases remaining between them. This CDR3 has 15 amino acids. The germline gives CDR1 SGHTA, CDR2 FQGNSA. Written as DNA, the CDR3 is TGTGCCAGCAGCTACCGGGAACTACTTAGCTATGGCTACACCTTC. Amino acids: CASSYRELLSYGYTF.

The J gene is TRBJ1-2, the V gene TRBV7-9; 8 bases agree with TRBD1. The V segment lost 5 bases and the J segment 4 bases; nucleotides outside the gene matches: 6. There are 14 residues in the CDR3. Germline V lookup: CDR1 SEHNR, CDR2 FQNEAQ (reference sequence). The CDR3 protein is CASSGDRGLYGYTF. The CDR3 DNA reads TGTGCCAGCAGCGGAGACAGGGGACTCTATGGCTACACCTTC.

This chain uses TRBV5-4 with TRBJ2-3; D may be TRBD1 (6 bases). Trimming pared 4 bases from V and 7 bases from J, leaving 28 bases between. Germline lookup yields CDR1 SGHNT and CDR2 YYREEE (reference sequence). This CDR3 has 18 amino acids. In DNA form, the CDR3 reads TGTGCCAGCAGCACAGAACTAACACAGGGCTACCTAGGGAATACGCAGTATTTT. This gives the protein CASSTELTQGYLGNTQYF.

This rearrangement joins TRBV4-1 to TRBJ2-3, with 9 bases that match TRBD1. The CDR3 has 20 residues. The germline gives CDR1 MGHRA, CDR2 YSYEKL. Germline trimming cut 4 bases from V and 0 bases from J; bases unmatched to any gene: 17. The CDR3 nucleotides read TGCGCCAGCAGCCTGACCCCCGGGACAGGGCCTTTAACTAGCACAGATACGCAGTATTTT. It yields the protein CASSLTPGTGPLTSTDTQYF.

Here the CDR3 DNA reads TGTGCCAGCTCACGAGGACAGGGGAATAATTCACCCCTCCACTTT. It translates to CASSRGQGNNSPLHF. J is TRBJ1-6 and V is TRBV18; 9 nucleotides line up with TRBD1. Trimming cost V 4 bases and J 5 bases; bases outside gene matches: 3. Germline CDR1 KGHSH, CDR2 LQKENI. CDR3 length equals 15 residues. Based on the CDR3 plus reference TRBV18 and TRBJ1-6, the full variable domain is NAGVMQNPRHLVRRRGQEARLRCSPMKGHSHVYWYRQLPEEGLKFMVYLQKENIIDESGMPKERFSAEFPKEGPSILRIQQVVRGDSAAYFCASSRGQGNNSPLHFGNGTRLTVT.

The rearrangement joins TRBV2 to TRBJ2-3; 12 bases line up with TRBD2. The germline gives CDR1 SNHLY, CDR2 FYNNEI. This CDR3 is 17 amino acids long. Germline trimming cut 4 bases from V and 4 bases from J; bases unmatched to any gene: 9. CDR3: CASSVLAGGPVPDTQYF. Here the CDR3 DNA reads TGTGCCAGCAGTGTGCTAGCGGGGGGGCCTGTCCCAGATACGCAGTATTTT.

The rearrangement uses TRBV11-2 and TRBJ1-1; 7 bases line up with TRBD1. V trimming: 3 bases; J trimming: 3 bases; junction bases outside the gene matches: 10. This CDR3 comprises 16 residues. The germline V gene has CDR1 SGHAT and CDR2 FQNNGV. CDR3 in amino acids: CASSFGFQGDHTEAFF. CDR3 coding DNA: TGTGCCAGCAGCTTCGGATTCCAGGGGGATCACACTGAAGCTTTCTTT.

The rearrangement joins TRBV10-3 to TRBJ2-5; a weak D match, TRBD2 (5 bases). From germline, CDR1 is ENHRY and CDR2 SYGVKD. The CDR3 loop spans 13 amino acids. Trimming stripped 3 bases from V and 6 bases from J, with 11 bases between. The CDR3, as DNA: TGTGCCATCAGTGACCAGGAGGTTCAGACCCAGTACTTC. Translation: CAISDQEVQTQYF.